These 3 T cell receptor beta chains originate from one sample sequenced in a study of T cells in Graves' hyperthyroidism and ophthalmopathy. The TCR beta CDR3 regions underwent amplification using RNA transcripts as the source. An initial round of RT-PCR targeting the TCR CDR3 relied on the HTBI primer set. TCRdb ran MiXCR on the multiplex PCR reads and lists one entry per CDR3 protein. Here the sample spans hundreds of thousands of distinct CDR3 sequences, more than 14% being singletons. The material sequenced was blood. The receptors were gathered from a woman between 45 and 60 years old with Graves' ophthalmopathy.

CDR3 DNA: TGTGCCAGCAGCCAAGATTGGGTTAATCAGCCCCAGCATTTT. The encoded protein is CASSQDWVNQPQHF. The V and J genes are TRBV3-1 and TRBJ1-5; D is uncertain. The germline CDR1 and CDR2 sequences are LGHDT and YNNKEL (reference sequence). The germline V and J ends were trimmed by 0 bases and 4 bases, with 7 bases remaining between them. There are 14 residues in the CDR3.

The chain uses TRBV19 and TRBJ2-2; 7 bases agree with TRBD2. Losses at the gene ends were 1 base for V and 6 bases for J; bases not matched to a gene: 8. This CDR3 spans 16 amino acids. Germline values: CDR1 LNHDA, CDR2 SQIVND (reference sequence). This CDR3 is CASSIVGRASAGELFF. In DNA, the CDR3 is TGTGCCAGTAGTATAGTGGGGAGGGCCTCGGCCGGGGAGCTGTTTTTT.

The chain is built from TRBV24-1 and TRBJ2-3; D is perhaps TRBD2 (6 bases). The germline V gene has CDR1 KGHDR and CDR2 SFDVKD. CDR3 length: 16 amino acids. The V and J ends lost 3 bases and 1 base respectively, with 13 bases between them. CDR3 sequence reads: CATSDLGRDRTDTQYF. The CDR3 DNA follows: TGTGCCACCAGTGATCTGGGGCGGGATCGCACAGATACGCAGTATTTT.